The T cell receptor (beta chain) described here comes from a study of CD8 T cells in ankylosing spondylitis. The study's findings and limits: In ankylosing spondylitis patients, matched synovial fluid reportedly showed significant enrichment of disease-linked clones. With a CD8+ phenotype, disease-linked clones were relatively rare in peripheral blood. Typical of ankylosing spondylitis blood, it appeared, was a TCR beta motif of eight highly homologous variants. Earlier studies detected some motif variants in reactive arthritis synovial fluid and blood.

CDR1 SGHRS and CDR2 YFSETQ come from the germline V gene. V lost 0 bases and J 2 bases, leaving 10 bases between the germline ends. The CDR3 runs to 15 residues. TCR beta libraries were made by quantitative 5'-RACE with molecular barcodes. TCRdb redid the calling of the 5' RACE reads with MiXCR, one entry per CDR3 protein. The repertoire includes about 390,000 distinct CDR3 sequences, about a fifth of them detected once, and about 15% sits in the top ten. This clonotype was counted a few times. Its antigen is not known. The chain combines TRBV5-1 with TRBJ2-3; D is unclear. This sequence originates from a male donor with ankylosing spondylitis. Source material: blood, either unsorted or a sorted T cell fraction (not recorded which). Here the CDR3 reads CASSLDYTTTDTQYF. The DNA of the CDR3 is TGCGCCAGCAGCTTGGACTATACCACCACAGATACGCAGTATTTT. Full variable domain (rest looked up from reference TRBV5-1 and TRBJ2-3): KAGVTQTPRYLIKTRGQQVTLSCSPISGHRSVSWYQQTPGQGLQFLFEYFSETQRNKGNFPGRFSGRQFSNSRSEMNVSTLELGDSALYLCASSLDYTTTDTQYFGPGTRLTVL.